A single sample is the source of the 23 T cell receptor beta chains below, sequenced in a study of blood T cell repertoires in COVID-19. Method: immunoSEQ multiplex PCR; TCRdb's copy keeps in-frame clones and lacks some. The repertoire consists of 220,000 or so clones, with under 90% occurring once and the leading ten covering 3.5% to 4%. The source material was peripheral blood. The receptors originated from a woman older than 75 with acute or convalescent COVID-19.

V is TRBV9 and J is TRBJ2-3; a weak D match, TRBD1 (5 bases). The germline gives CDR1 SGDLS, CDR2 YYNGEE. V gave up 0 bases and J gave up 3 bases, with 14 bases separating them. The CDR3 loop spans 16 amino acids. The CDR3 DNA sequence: TGTGCCAGCAGCGTAGGGGGCAGGGTGACTACAGATACGCAGTATTTT. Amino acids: CASSVGGRVTTDTQYF.

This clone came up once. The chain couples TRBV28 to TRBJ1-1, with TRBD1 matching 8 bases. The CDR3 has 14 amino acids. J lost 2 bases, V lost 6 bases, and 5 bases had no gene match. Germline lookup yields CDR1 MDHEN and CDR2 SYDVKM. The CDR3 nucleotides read TGTGCCAGCAGCATAGGACAGGGAAACACTGAAGCTTTCTTT. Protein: CASSIGQGNTEAFF. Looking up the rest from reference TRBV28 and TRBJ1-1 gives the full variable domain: DVKVTQSSRYLVKRTGEKVFLECVQDMDHENMFWYRQDPGLGLRLIYFSYDVKMKEKGDIPEGYSVSREKKERFSLILESASTNQTSMYLCASSIGQGNTEAFFGQGTRLTVV.

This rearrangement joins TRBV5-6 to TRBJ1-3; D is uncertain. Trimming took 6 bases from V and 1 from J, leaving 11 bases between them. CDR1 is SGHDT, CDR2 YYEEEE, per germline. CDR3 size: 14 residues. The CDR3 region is CASTALRSGNTIYF. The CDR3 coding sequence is TGTGCCAGCACCGCTCTGAGGTCTGGAAACACCATATATTTT.

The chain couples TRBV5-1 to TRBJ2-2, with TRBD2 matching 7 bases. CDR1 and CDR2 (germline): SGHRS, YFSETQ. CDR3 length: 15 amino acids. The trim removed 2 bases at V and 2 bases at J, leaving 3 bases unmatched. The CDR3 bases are TGCGCCAGCAGCTTTGGCGGGGGTAACACCGGGGAGCTGTTTTTT. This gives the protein CASSFGGGNTGELFF.

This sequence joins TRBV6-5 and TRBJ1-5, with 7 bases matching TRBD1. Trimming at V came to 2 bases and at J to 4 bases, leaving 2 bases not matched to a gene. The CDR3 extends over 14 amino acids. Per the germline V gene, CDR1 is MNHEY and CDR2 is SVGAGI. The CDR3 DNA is TGTGCCAGCAGTTACAACAGGGGTAATCAGCCCCAGCATTTT. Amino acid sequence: CASSYNRGNQPQHF.

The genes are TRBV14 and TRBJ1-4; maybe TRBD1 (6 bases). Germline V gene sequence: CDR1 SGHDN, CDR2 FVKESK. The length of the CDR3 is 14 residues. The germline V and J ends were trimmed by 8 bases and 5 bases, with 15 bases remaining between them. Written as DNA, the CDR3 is TGTGCCAGCGATTTCGAGGGGGGGAATGAAAAACTGTTTTTT. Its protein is CASDFEGGNEKLFF. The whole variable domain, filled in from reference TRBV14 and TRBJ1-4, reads EAGVTQFPSHSVIEKGQTVTLRCDPISGHDNLYWYRRVMGKEIKFLLHFVKESKQDESGMPNNRFLAERTGGTYSTLKVQPAELEDSGVYFCASDFEGGNEKLFFGSGTQLSVL.

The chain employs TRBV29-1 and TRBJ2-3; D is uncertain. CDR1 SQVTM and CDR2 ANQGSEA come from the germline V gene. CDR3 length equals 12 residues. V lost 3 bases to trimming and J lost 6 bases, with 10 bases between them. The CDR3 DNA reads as TGCAGCGTTGATTGGGCTGGGGATACGCAGTATTTT. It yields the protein CSVDWAGDTQYF.

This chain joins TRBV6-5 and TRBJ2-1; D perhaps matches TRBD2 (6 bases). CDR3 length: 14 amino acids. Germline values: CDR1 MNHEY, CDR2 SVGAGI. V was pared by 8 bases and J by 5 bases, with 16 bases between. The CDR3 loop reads CASVRRGPDNEQFF. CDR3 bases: TGTGCCAGCGTCAGGAGGGGACCCGACAATGAGCAGTTCTTC.

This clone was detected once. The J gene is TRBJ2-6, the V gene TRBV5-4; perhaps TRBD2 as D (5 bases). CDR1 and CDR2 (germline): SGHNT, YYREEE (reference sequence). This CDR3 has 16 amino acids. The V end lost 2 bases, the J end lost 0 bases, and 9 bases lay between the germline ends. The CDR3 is CASSFAGVSGANVLTF. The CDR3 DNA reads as TGTGCCAGCAGCTTTGCGGGCGTCTCTGGGGCCAACGTCCTGACTTTC.

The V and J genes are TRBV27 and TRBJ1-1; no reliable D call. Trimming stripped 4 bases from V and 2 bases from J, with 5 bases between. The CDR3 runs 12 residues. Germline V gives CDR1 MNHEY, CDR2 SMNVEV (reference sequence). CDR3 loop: CASSSVNTEAFF. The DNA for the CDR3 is TGTGCCAGCAGTTCTGTAAACACTGAAGCTTTCTTT.

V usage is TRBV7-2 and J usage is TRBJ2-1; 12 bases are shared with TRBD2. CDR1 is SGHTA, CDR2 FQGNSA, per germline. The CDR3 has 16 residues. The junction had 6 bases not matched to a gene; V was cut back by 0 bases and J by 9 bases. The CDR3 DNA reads TGTGCCAGCAGCTTAGCAGGGACTAGCGGGTCAGGTGAGCAGTTCTTC. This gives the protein CASSLAGTSGSGEQFF. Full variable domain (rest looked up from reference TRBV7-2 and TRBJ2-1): GAGVSQSPSNKVTEKGKDVELRCDPISGHTALYWYRQSLGQGLEFLIYFQGNSAPDKSGLPSDRFSAERTGGSVSTLTIQRTQQEDSAVYLCASSLAGTSGSGEQFFGPGTRLTVL.

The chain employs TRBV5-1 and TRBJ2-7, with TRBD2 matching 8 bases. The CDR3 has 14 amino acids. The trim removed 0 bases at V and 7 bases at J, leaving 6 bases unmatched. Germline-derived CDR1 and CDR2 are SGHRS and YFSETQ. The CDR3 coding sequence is TGCGCCAGCAGCTTGGCCGGGGGGGCCTGGGAGCAGTACTTC. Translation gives CASSLAGGAWEQYF.

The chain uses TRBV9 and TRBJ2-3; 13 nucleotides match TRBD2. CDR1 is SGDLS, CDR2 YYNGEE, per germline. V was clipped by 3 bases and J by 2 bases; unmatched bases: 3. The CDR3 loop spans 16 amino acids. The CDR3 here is CASSGGTSGDTDTQYF. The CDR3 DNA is TGTGCCAGCAGCGGCGGGACTAGCGGGGACACAGATACGCAGTATTTT.

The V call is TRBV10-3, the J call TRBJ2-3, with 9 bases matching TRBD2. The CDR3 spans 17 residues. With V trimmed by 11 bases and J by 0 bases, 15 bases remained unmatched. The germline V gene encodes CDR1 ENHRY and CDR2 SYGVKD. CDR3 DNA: TGTGCCGTTGCTTTCGGTAGCGGGGGTTCTAGCACAGATACGCAGTATTTT. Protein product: CAVAFGSGGSSTDTQYF.

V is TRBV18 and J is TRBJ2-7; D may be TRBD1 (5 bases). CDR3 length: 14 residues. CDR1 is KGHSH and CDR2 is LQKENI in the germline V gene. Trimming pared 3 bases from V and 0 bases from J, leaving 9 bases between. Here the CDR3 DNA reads TGTGCCAGCTCACCGGTGGACACCTCCTACGAGCAGTACTTC. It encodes CASSPVDTSYEQYF.

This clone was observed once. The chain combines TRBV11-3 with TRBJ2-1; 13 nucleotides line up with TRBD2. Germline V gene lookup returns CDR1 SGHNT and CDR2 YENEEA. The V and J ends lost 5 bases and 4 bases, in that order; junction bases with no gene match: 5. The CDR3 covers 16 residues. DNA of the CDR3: TGTGCCAGCAGCCCGACTAGCGGGGGGATATACAATGAGCAGTTCTTC. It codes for CASSPTSGGIYNEQFF.

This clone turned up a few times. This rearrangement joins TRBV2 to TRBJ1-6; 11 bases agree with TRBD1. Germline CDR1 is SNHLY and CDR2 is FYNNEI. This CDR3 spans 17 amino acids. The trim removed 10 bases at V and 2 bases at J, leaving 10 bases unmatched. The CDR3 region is CAIPGTGGETYNSPLHF. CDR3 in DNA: TGTGCCATTCCAGGGACAGGGGGTGAGACCTATAATTCACCCCTCCACTTT. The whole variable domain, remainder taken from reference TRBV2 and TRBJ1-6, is EPEVTQTPSHQVTQMGQEVILRCVPISNHLYFYWYRQILGQKVEFLVSFYNNEISEKSEIFDDQFSVERPDGSNFTLKIRSTKLEDSAMYFCAIPGTGGETYNSPLHFGNGTRLTVT.

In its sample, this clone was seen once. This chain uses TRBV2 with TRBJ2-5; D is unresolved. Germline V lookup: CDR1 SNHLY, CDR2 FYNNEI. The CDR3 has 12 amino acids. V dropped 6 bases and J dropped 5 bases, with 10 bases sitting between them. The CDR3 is CASRAAGETQYF. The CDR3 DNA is TGTGCCAGCAGGGCCGCCGGGGAGACCCAGTACTTC.

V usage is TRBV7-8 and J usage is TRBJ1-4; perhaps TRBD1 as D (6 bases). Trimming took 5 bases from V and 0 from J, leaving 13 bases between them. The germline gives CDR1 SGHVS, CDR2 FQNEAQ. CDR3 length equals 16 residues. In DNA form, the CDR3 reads TGTGCCAGCAGCAACAAGGGGGAAACAACTAATGAAAAACTGTTTTTT. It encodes CASSNKGETTNEKLFF.

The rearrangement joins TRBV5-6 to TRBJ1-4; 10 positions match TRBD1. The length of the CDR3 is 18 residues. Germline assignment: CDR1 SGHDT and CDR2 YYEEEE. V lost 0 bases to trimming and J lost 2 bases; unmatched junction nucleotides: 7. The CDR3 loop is CASSLVGDRGSTNEKLFF. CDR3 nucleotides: TGTGCCAGCAGCTTGGTCGGGGACAGGGGTTCCACTAATGAAAAACTGTTTTTT. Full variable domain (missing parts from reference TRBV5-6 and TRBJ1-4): DAGVTQSPTHLIKTRGQQVTLRCSPKSGHDTVSWYQQALGQGPQFIFQYYEEEERQRGNFPDRFSGHQFPNYSSELNVNALLLGDSALYLCASSLVGDRGSTNEKLFFGSGTQLSVL.

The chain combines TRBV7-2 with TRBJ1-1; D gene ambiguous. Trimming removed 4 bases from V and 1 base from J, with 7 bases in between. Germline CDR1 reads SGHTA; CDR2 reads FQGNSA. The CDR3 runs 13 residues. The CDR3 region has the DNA TGTGCCAGCAGCTCCGACTGGAACACTGAAGCTTTCTTT. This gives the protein CASSSDWNTEAFF.

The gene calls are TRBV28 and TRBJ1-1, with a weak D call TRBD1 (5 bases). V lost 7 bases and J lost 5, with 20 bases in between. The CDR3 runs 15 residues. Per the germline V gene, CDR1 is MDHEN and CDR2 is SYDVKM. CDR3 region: CASITFGRGRTEAFF. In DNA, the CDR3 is TGTGCCAGCATTACATTTGGGAGGGGAAGAACTGAAGCTTTCTTT. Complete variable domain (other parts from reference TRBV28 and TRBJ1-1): DVKVTQSSRYLVKRTGEKVFLECVQDMDHENMFWYRQDPGLGLRLIYFSYDVKMKEKGDIPEGYSVSREKKERFSLILESASTNQTSMYLCASITFGRGRTEAFFGQGTRLTVV.

In DNA form, the CDR3 reads TGTGCCAGCAGCTCCCAGGGGGGAAGTCCCTATGGCTACACCTTC. Residues: CASSSQGGSPYGYTF. The genes are TRBV7-3 and TRBJ1-2; TRBD1 matches 7 bases. The germline V gene encodes CDR1 SGHTA and CDR2 FQGTGA. V shed 4 bases and J 4 bases; nucleotides not matched to a gene: 9. This CDR3 region has 15 residues. The whole variable domain, filled in from reference TRBV7-3 and TRBJ1-2, reads GAGVSQTPSNKVTEKGKYVELRCDPISGHTALYWYRQSLGQGPEFLIYFQGTGAADDSGLPNDRFFAVRPEGSVSTLKIQRTERGDSAVYLCASSSQGGSPYGYTFGSGTRLTVV.